These T cell receptor beta chains were read from a single sample in a study of blood T cells in healthy people across ages. TCRdb reprocessed the 5' RACE reads via MiXCR and lists one record per CDR3 protein. The sample lists about 580,000 distinct CDR3 sequences; around 50% were seen once. Sequenced input: blood. These receptors were obtained from a man older than 75 in good health. Each CDR3 is given with its conserved first and last residue. A D gene is named only where the DNA matches it firmly. Some rows have no size entry. The others give once, few or many, or a class for an expanded clone.

clone_size	d_call	j_call	v_call	cdr3_aa	cdr3_nt
few	NA	TRBJ2-1	TRBV7-9	CASGYPATEQFF	TGTGCCAGCGGGTATCCAGCGACTGAGCAGTTCTTC
NA	NA	TRBJ2-7	TRBV20-1	CSASHTGTQSSYEQYF	TGCAGTGCTAGCCACACCGGGACCCAGAGCTCCTACGAGCAGTACTTC
NA	NA	TRBJ2-7	TRBV28	CASSPRARGNEQYF	TGTGCCAGCAGTCCACGGGCCCGTGGGAACGAGCAGTACTTC
NA	TRBD2	TRBJ2-1	TRBV11-3	CASSPSTSGTYNEQFF	TGTGCCAGCAGCCCCTCAACTAGCGGGACCTACAATGAGCAGTTCTTC
many	TRBD2	TRBJ2-7	TRBV6-6	CASSYSGGKPYEQYF	TGTGCCAGCAGTTACAGCGGGGGGAAACCCTACGAGCAGTACTTC
NA	NA	TRBJ2-2	TRBV6-5	CASSSVRLTGELFF	TGTGCCAGCAGTTCTGTCAGACTCACCGGGGAGCTGTTTTTT
many	NA	TRBJ2-1	TRBV6-5	CASTAYNEQFF	TGTGCCAGCACGGCCTACAATGAGCAGTTCTTC
NA	TRBD1	TRBJ1-6	TRBV2	CASKGSGQGLSPLHF	TGTGCCAGCAAAGGGTCCGGACAGGGCCTTTCACCCCTCCACTTT
few	TRBD2	TRBJ2-1	TRBV10-3	CAITAGGGSSYNEQFF	TGTGCCATCACGGCGGGCGGGGGGAGCTCCTACAATGAGCAGTTCTTC
NA	NA	TRBJ2-7	TRBV20-1	CSARPQGPYEQYF	TGCAGTGCTAGACCCCAGGGGCCCTACGAGCAGTACTTC
many	TRBD2	TRBJ2-5	TRBV6-6	CASSRLAGSQQETQYF	TGTGCCAGCAGCCGTCTAGCGGGGAGTCAACAAGAGACCCAGTACTTC
NA	NA	TRBJ1-2	TRBV7-2	CASSPQGPTNYGYTF	TGTGCCAGCAGCCCCCAGGGGCCCACTAACTATGGCTACACCTTC
few	NA	TRBJ2-1	TRBV10-3	CAISESTGDNEQFF	TGTGCCATCAGTGAGTCGACCGGGGACAATGAGCAGTTCTTC
few	TRBD2	TRBJ2-7	TRBV20-1	CSARATSGNVYEQYF	TGCAGTGCTAGGGCAACTAGCGGGAACGTTTACGAGCAGTACTTC
NA	NA	TRBJ1-2	TRBV12-3/TRBV12-4	CASSSAGAGTRGGYTF	TGTGCCAGCAGTTCCGCGGGTGCCGGGACACGGGGCGGCTACACCTTC
many	TRBD1	TRBJ1-2	TRBV10-2	CASSEPGTESYTF	TGCGCCAGCAGTGAGCCTGGGACAGAGAGCTACACCTTC
NA	NA	TRBJ2-7	TRBV29-1	CSVAAAAYEQYF	TGCAGCGTTGCGGCAGCGGCCTACGAGCAGTACTTC
NA	NA	TRBJ2-2	TRBV12-5	CASDSAGVITGELFF	TGTGCTAGTGATTCGGCAGGGGTCATCACCGGGGAGCTGTTTTTT
few	TRBD2	TRBJ2-4	TRBV7-9	CASSLTSGSANIQYF	TGTGCCAGCAGCTTGACTAGCGGCAGTGCAAACATTCAGTACTTC
few	NA	TRBJ2-7	TRBV12-3/TRBV12-4	CASRSRGYEQYF	TGTGCCAGCAGGTCGAGGGGCTACGAGCAGTACTTC
NA	TRBD2	TRBJ2-3	TRBV3-1	CASSRLAGTHTDTQYF	TGTGCCAGCAGCCGACTAGCGGGGACCCACACAGATACGCAGTATTTT